The 28 T cell receptor beta chains given below trace back to one sample, sequenced in a study of blood T cell repertoires in COVID-19. Sequencing was performed with immunoSEQ multiplex PCR; in TCRdb, only in-frame clones are kept and a portion is missing. The sample has approximately 300,000 clones; roughly 86% are singletons. The sequenced sample was peripheral blood. These receptors were collected from a woman aged 25 to 45 with COVID-19, enrolled during active disease.

The genes are TRBV4-1 and TRBJ2-1, with 9 bases aligning to TRBD2. Per germline, CDR1 MGHRA and CDR2 YSYEKL. V gave up 1 base and J gave up 2 bases; unmatched junction bases: 6. This CDR3 region has 17 residues. CDR3 residues: CASSQGVAGGPYNEQFF. The CDR3 DNA is TGCGCCAGCAGCCAAGGGGTTGCGGGGGGGCCCTACAATGAGCAGTTCTTC.

This chain links TRBV3-1 (or the pseudogene TRBV3-2) with TRBJ1-2; 8 positions match TRBD1. Per the germline V gene, CDR1 is LGHDT and CDR2 is YNNKEL (reference sequence). V lost 4 bases to trimming and J lost 4 bases; unmatched junction nucleotides: 11. The CDR3 has 16 amino acids. The CDR3 here is CASSLRTGMNLYGYTF. Written as DNA, the CDR3 is TGTGCCAGCAGCCTTCGGACAGGGATGAACCTCTATGGCTACACCTTC.

The V call is TRBV3-1 (or the pseudogene TRBV3-2), the J call TRBJ1-3; D possibly corresponds to TRBD1 (6 bases). V lost 0 bases and J 3 bases, leaving 18 bases between the germline ends. The CDR3 extends over 18 amino acids. Germline CDR1 reads LGHDT; CDR2 reads YNNKEL (reference sequence). CDR3 coding DNA: TGTGCCAGCAGCCAAGATGGGGGGGGCAGGGTTTATGGAAACACCATATATTTT. This encodes CASSQDGGGRVYGNTIYF.

V and J are TRBV19 and TRBJ2-7, with 9 bases identical to TRBD1. CDR1 LNHDA and CDR2 SQIVND come from the germline V gene (reference sequence). The CDR3 is 14 amino acids. V shed 5 bases and J 4 bases; nucleotides not matched to a gene: 6. In DNA form, the CDR3 reads TGTGCCAGTAGTCATTCGACAGGGGGATACGAGCAGTACTTC. Its protein product is CASSHSTGGYEQYF.

The chain is built from TRBV4-1 and TRBJ2-3, with a tentative D call TRBD1 (5 bases). This CDR3 contains 16 residues. V was shortened by 3 bases and J by 1 base, with 14 bases between the two germline ends. Per the germline V gene, CDR1 is MGHRA and CDR2 is YSYEKL. The CDR3 DNA follows: TGCGCCAGCAGCCACCCAAGTGCCAGGGGCACAGATACGCAGTATTTT. Translated, it gives CASSHPSARGTDTQYF.

The genes are TRBV6-2 or TRBV6-3 and TRBJ2-7; D perhaps matches TRBD1 (6 bases). V was shortened by 5 bases and J by 2 bases, with 19 bases between the two germline ends. Germline V lookup: CDR1 MNHEY, CDR2 SVGEGT. There are 16 residues in the CDR3. The chain's CDR3 is CASSQIPGHRPYEQYV. The CDR3 nucleotides read TGTGCCAGCAGTCAAATACCGGGACACCGCCCCTACGAGCAGTACGTC.

The chain links TRBV24-1 to TRBJ2-7; TRBD1 matches at 9 bases. With V trimmed by 3 bases and J by 3 bases, 11 bases remained unmatched. The V gene's germline CDR1 is KGHDR and CDR2 SFDVKD. CDR3 length: 17 residues. In DNA, the CDR3 is TGTGCCACCAGTGATAACACCGGGACAGGGACCATCTACGAGCAGTACTTC. Translated, it gives CATSDNTGTGTIYEQYF.

This chain links TRBV11-3 with TRBJ2-1; TRBD2 agrees at 12 bases. The junction had 14 bases not matched to a gene; V was cut back by 5 bases and J by 0 bases. The CDR3 contains 20 residues. Germline-derived CDR1 and CDR2 are SGHNT and YENEEA. The DNA for the CDR3 is TGTGCCAGCAGCCTCCGACTAGCGGGGGCCCTTCTGAACTCCTACAATGAGCAGTTCTTC. Translated, it gives CASSLRLAGALLNSYNEQFF. The full variable domain, rest sourced from reference TRBV11-3 and TRBJ2-1, is EAGVVQSPRYKIIEKKQPVAFWCNPISGHNTLYWYLQNLGQGPELLIRYENEEAVDDSQLPKDRFSAERLKGVDSTLKIQPAELGDSAVYLCASSLRLAGALLNSYNEQFFGPGTRLTVL.

This clone was found a few times. The chain carries TRBV2 and TRBJ1-6, with D uncertain. The CDR3 has 14 amino acids. Germline V gene lookup returns CDR1 SNHLY and CDR2 FYNNEI. Deletions cut 3 bases from V and 7 bases from J, with 10 bases between. CDR3 sequence (DNA): TGTGCCAGCAGTGATTACGGGGAGAATTCACCCCTCCACTTT. Translation gives CASSDYGENSPLHF.

The rearrangement joins TRBV7-2 to TRBJ2-3, with 7 bases lining up with TRBD2. Losses at the gene ends were 5 bases for V and 0 bases for J; bases not matched to a gene: 5. This CDR3 region has 15 residues. From germline, CDR1 is SGHTA and CDR2 FQGNSA. CDR3 loop: CASSPRGVSTDTQYF. The DNA of the CDR3 is TGTGCCAGCAGCCCTCGGGGGGTAAGCACAGATACGCAGTATTTT.

V and J are TRBV29-1 and TRBJ1-1; perhaps TRBD1 as D (5 bases). Germline V gene sequence: CDR1 SQVTM, CDR2 ANQGSEA. CDR3 length equals 11 residues. V lost 2 bases and J lost 12, with 13 bases in between. The CDR3 region has the DNA TGCAGCGTTGAAAGTGGGGGGAGAACTTTCTTT. Amino acid sequence: CSVESGGRTFF.

The chain has TRBV30 and TRBJ1-2, with D hard to call. V was pared by 3 bases and J by 4 bases, with 12 bases between. Germline loops: CDR1 GTSNPN, CDR2 SVGIG (reference sequence). The CDR3 loop spans 13 amino acids. In DNA form, the CDR3 reads TGTGCCTGGAGCGAAGTTCCTAGCTATGGCTACACCTTC. Its translation: CAWSEVPSYGYTF.

V usage is TRBV27 and J usage is TRBJ2-1, with 10 bases fitting TRBD2. Germline lookup yields CDR1 MNHEY and CDR2 SMNVEV (reference sequence). J lost 4 bases, V lost 3 bases, and 3 bases had no gene match. The CDR3 sequence is 15 residues long. CDR3 in DNA: TGTGCCAGCAGTTTTAGCGGGGGGCTTTACAATGAGCAGTTCTTC. This encodes CASSFSGGLYNEQFF.

Comments on this clone: A much larger clone is a single base away; this may be a read error. The chain joins TRBV3-1 (or the pseudogene TRBV3-2) to TRBJ1-1; 9 nucleotides match TRBD1. J lost 4 bases, V lost 5 bases, and 2 bases had no gene match. Germline V CDR1 and CDR2: LGHDT, YNNKEL (reference sequence). This CDR3 spans 13 amino acids. CDR3 protein: CASSSTGGTEAFF. CDR3 DNA sequence: TGTGCCAGCAGCTCGACAGGGGGCACTGAAGCTTTCTTT.

The chain couples TRBV3-1 (or the pseudogene TRBV3-2) to TRBJ2-1; 8 bases agree with TRBD2. CDR3 length: 14 residues. Germline values: CDR1 LGHDT, CDR2 YNNKEL (reference sequence). V lost 4 bases and J lost 9; bases outside the gene matches: 8. In DNA form, the CDR3 reads TGTGCCAGCAGCCTGACGGAACTAGCGGCTGAGCAGTTCTTC. Translating gives CASSLTELAAEQFF.

CDR3 region: CASSLGRGEDEQFF. DNA of the CDR3: TGTGCCAGCAGTTTGGGTCGGGGGGAGGATGAGCAGTTCTTC. This chain connects TRBV28 to TRBJ2-1; 7 bases are a match to TRBD2. The length of the CDR3 is 14 residues. From germline, CDR1 is MDHEN and CDR2 SYDVKM. Trimming at V came to 3 bases and at J to 8 bases, leaving 7 bases not matched to a gene. Based on the CDR3 plus reference TRBV28 and TRBJ2-1, the full variable domain is DVKVTQSSRYLVKRTGEKVFLECVQDMDHENMFWYRQDPGLGLRLIYFSYDVKMKEKGDIPEGYSVSREKKERFSLILESASTNQTSMYLCASSLGRGEDEQFFGPGTRLTVL.

The rearrangement links TRBV5-6 to TRBJ1-5; possibly TRBD1 for D (6 bases). Trimming took 0 bases from V and 5 from J, leaving 6 bases between them. CDR3 length equals 13 residues. The V gene's germline CDR1 is SGHDT and CDR2 YYEEEE. This CDR3 reads CASSLAGDQPQHF. The CDR3 DNA sequence: TGTGCCAGCAGCTTGGCAGGGGATCAGCCCCAGCATTTT.

This sequence joins TRBV5-1 and TRBJ1-2; D uncertain. The V gene's germline CDR1 is SGHRS and CDR2 YFSETQ. V dropped 0 bases and J dropped 0 bases, with 9 bases sitting between them. The CDR3 is made up of 15 amino acids. DNA for the CDR3: TGCGCCAGCAGCTTGGAACAGCCGTCTAACTATGGCTACACCTTC. This translates into CASSLEQPSNYGYTF.

In DNA, the CDR3 is TGTGCCAGCGATACAGGGGATGGTGGCTACACCTTC. Protein sequence: CASDTGDGGYTF. The chain links TRBV19 to TRBJ1-2, with 7 bases fitting TRBD1. Germline V gene lookup returns CDR1 LNHDA and CDR2 SQIVND (reference sequence). With 9 bases clipped from V and 7 bases from J, the junction kept 8 bases outside the gene matches. The CDR3 has 12 amino acids.

The rearrangement uses TRBV19 and TRBJ1-1, with a possible D match to TRBD1 (6 bases). CDR3 size: 15 residues. The V and J ends lost 5 bases and 1 base respectively, with 14 bases between them. Germline V gene data show CDR1 as LNHDA and CDR2 as SQIVND (reference sequence). The CDR3 loop is CASSASGGGNTEAFF. In DNA form, the CDR3 reads TGTGCCAGTAGTGCCTCGGGGGGCGGGAACACTGAAGCTTTCTTT.

In this sample, this clone turned up once. The chain couples TRBV4-2 to TRBJ2-1, with 8 bases lining up with TRBD2. The ends lost 0 bases at V and 0 bases at J; junction bases unmatched: 4. This CDR3 spans 17 amino acids. Germline-derived CDR1 and CDR2 are LGHNA and YNFKEQ. CDR3 bases: TGTGCCAGCAGCCAAGATAGGGGGACTAGCTCCTACAATGAGCAGTTCTTC. Translating gives CASSQDRGTSSYNEQFF.

In the case of this clone: An end of the junction differs from the germline gene, which may be a read error. The genes are TRBV12-3 or TRBV12-4 and TRBJ2-3, with 12 bases identical to TRBD2. This CDR3 is 12 amino acids long. The CDR3 sequence: CASSFSSGGAHF. Written as DNA, the CDR3 is TGTGCCAGCAGTTTTTCTAGCGGGGGGGCACATTTT.

CDR3 amino acids: CASSAERGEYNEQFF. In nucleotides, the CDR3 is TGTGCCAGCAGTGCAGAGCGGGGGGAGTACAATGAGCAGTTCTTC. The gene calls are TRBV2 and TRBJ2-1; 9 bases align to TRBD2. Looked up from germline, CDR1 is SNHLY and CDR2 is FYNNEI. The CDR3 is 15 amino acids. With 4 bases clipped from V and 4 bases from J, the junction kept 5 bases outside the gene matches.

This clone has only one observation. The chain recombines TRBV29-1 with TRBJ2-5; tentatively, D is TRBD2 (5 bases). Trimming left V 3 bases short and J 4 bases short, with 12 bases between. This CDR3 is 13 amino acids long. Germline CDR1 and CDR2: SQVTM and ANQGSEA. The CDR3 DNA follows: TGCAGCGTTGAGCGGGCGGTAGGAGAGACCCAGTACTTC. It translates to CSVERAVGETQYF. Together with reference TRBV29-1 and TRBJ2-5, the CDR3 gives the full variable domain: SAVISQKPSRDICQRGTSLTIQCQVDSQVTMMFWYRQQPGQSLTLIATANQGSEATYESGFVIDKFPISRPNLTFSTLTVSNMSPEDSSIYLCSVERAVGETQYFGPGTRLLVL.

CDR3 in amino acids: CASTPGPQVGYTF. In DNA form, the CDR3 reads TGTGCCAGCACCCCCGGCCCGCAGGTTGGCTACACCTTC. The chain couples TRBV28 to TRBJ1-2; D unresolved. The CDR3 extends over 13 amino acids. The germline V and J ends were trimmed by 7 bases and 7 bases, with 16 bases remaining between them. Germline V lookup: CDR1 MDHEN, CDR2 SYDVKM.

This clone was detected a few times. V and J are TRBV9 and TRBJ1-2; a possible D gene is TRBD1 (6 bases). V lost 4 bases to trimming and J lost 8 bases, with 15 bases between them. Germline V gene lookup returns CDR1 SGDLS and CDR2 YYNGEE. This CDR3 has 13 amino acids. The CDR3 loop is CASSPYRGSGYTF. The CDR3 nucleotides read TGTGCCAGCAGCCCTTATAGGGGGAGCGGCTACACCTTC.

This sequence joins TRBV10-3 and TRBJ1-1; D is unclear. The CDR3 extends over 13 amino acids. Trimming left V 4 bases short and J 4 bases short, with 10 bases between. Germline lookup yields CDR1 ENHRY and CDR2 SYGVKD. CDR3 sequence: CAISAALGTEAFF. CDR3 bases: TGTGCCATCAGTGCCGCCCTAGGCACTGAAGCTTTCTTT.

V usage is TRBV5-4 and J usage is TRBJ1-4, with D possibly matching TRBD1 (6 bases). Germline V CDR1 and CDR2: SGHNT, YYREEE (reference sequence). The germline V and J ends were trimmed by 4 bases and 3 bases, with 13 bases remaining between them. The CDR3 spans 15 residues. This CDR3 reads CASSDKGVANEKLFF. The CDR3 DNA reads as TGTGCCAGCAGCGATAAGGGGGTGGCTAATGAAAAACTGTTTTTT.